This T cell receptor beta chain is drawn from a study of control samples from healthy donors and cancer patients (dated by TCRdb to the early 2020s). Libraries were made using the immunoSEQ multiplex PCR assay. This immuneACCESS table, as held by TCRdb, lists in-frame sequences with V and J called but not all clones. Of the missing ones, under half trace to an unresolved V gene in checked studies; the others have no known cause. The sample table holds around 99,000 clones, of which approximately 90% were seen once. Together, the top ten hold approximately 16% of the sample. The trim is 4 bases for V and 4 bases for J, with a gap of 0 bases between the germline ends. From the cysteine up to the phenylalanine, the CDR3 has a length of 10 residues. Only CDR3 DNA is held: 30 bases, read in frame from base 1. Details on this clone: It lacks a known antigen. No base quality values were provided; no much bigger clone lies one nucleotide off.

The sequence joins TRBV12-3 or TRBV12-4 to TRBJ2-3; the D gene cannot be named for sure. The sequence derives from a woman aged 50 to 60 in good health. The specimen sequenced was blood. The sequence in DNA is TGTGCCAGCAGTTCAGATACGCAGTATTTT. Its amino acids are CASSSDTQYF.